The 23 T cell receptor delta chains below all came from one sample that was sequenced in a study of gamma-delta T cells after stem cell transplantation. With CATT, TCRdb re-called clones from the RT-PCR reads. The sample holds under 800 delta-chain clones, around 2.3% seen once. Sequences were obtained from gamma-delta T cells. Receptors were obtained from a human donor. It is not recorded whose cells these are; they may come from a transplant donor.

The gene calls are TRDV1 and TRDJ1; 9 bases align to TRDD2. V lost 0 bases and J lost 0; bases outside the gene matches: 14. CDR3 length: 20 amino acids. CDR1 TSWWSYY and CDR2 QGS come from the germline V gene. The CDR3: CALGELAAFLQGGDTDKLIF. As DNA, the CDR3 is TGTGCTCTTGGGGAACTAGCGGCCTTCCTACAAGGGGGGGACACCGATAAACTCATCTTT.

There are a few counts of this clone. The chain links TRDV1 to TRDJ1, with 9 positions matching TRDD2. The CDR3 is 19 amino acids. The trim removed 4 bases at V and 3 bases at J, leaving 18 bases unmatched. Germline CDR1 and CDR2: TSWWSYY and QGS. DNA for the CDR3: TGTGCTCTTGGGGGACCTGCCTTCCTACAAGGGGGGGACGCCGATAAACTCATCTTT. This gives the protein CALGGPAFLQGGDADKLIF.

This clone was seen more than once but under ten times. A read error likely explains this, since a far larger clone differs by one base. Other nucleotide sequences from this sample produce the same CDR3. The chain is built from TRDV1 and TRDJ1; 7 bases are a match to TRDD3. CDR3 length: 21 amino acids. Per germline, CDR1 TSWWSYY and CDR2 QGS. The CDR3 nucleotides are TGTGCTCTTGGGGAAAATACCTACGAGGTGGATCTGGGGGGTTACACCGACAAACTCATCTTT. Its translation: CALGENTYEVDLGGYTDKLIF.

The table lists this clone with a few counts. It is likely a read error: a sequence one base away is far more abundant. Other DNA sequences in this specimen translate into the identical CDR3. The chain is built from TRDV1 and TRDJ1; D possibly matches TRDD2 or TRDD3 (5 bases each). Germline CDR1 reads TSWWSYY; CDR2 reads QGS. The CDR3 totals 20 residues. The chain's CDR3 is CALGEGSLRALGVATDKLIF. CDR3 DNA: TGTGCCCTTGGGGAAGGATCCCTACGCGCTTTGGGAGTCGCCACCGATAAACTCATCTTT.

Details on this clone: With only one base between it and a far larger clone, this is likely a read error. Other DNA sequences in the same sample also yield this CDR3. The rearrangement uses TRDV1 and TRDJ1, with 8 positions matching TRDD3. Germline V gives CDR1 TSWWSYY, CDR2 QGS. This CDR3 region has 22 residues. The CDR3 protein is CALGENGPPLWWGMRNTDKLIF. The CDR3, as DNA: TGTGCTCTTGGGGAGAACGGCCCCCCTCTTTGGTGGGGGATGAGGAACACCGATAAGCTCATCTTT.

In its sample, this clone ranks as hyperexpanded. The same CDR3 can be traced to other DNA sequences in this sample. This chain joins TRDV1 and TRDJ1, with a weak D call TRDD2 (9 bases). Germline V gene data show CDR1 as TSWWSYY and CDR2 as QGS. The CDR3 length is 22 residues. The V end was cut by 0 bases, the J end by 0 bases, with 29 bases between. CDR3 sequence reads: CALGELRPSYGSGGPHTDKLIF. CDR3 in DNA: TGTGCTCTTGGGGAACTCCGGCCTTCCTACGGCTCTGGGGGACCCCACACCGATAAACTCATCTTT.

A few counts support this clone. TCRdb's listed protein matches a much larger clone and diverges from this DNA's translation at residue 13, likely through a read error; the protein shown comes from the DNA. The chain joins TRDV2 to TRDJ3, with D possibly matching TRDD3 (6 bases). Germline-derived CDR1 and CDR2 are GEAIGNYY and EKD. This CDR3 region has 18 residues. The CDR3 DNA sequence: TGTGCCTGTGACACCGGGGGAATACGCTCCTGGGACATCCGACAGATGTTTTTC. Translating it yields CACDTGGIRSWDIRQMFF.

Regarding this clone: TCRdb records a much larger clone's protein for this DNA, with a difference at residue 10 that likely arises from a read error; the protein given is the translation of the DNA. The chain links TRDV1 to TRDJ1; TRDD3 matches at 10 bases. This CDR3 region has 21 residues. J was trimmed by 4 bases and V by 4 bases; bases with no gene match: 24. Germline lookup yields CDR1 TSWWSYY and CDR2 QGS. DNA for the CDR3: TGTGCTCTTGGGGTCCTCCGTAACTATGCTGGGGGATATCGAAGGAACGATAAACTCATCTTT. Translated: CALGVLRNYAGGYRRNDKLIF.

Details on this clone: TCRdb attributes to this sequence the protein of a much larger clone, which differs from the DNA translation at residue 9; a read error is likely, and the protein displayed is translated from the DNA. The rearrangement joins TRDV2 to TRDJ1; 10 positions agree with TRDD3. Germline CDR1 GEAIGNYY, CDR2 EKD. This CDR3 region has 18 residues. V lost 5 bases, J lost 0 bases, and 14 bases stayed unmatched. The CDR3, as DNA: TGTGCCTGTGCTCCTGTACTGGGGGATCCCAAGTACACCGATAAACTCATCTTT. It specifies CACAPVLGDPKYTDKLIF.

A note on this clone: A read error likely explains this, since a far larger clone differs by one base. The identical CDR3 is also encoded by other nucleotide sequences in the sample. CDR3 sequence reads: CALGEGSLRALGVATDKLIF. CDR3 nucleotides: TGTGCTCTTGGGGAGGGATCCCTACGCGCTTTGGGAGTCGCCACCGATAAACTCATCTTT. The chain employs TRDV1 and TRDJ1; D could derive from TRDD2 or TRDD3 (5 bases each). This CDR3 has 20 residues. The germline V gene has CDR1 TSWWSYY and CDR2 QGS. V dropped 3 bases and J dropped 1 base, with 27 bases sitting between them.

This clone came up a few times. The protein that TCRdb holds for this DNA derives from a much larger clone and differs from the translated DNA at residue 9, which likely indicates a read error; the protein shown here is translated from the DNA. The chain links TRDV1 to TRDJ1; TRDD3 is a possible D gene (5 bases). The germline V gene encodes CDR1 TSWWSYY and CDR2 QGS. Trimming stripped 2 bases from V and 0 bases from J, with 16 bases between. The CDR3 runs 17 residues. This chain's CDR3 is CALGESEGFPYTDKLIF. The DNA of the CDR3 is TGTGCTCTTGGGGAAAGTGAGGGATTCCCTTACACCGATAAACTCATCTTT.

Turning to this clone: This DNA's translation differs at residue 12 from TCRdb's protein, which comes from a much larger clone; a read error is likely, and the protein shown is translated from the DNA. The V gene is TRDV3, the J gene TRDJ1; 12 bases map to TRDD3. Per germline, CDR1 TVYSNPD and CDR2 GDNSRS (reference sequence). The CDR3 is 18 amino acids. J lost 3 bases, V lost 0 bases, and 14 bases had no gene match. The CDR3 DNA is TGTGCCTTTAGGACTACGGCTGGGGGATACGAGGGGCCCGATAAACTCATCTTT. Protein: CAFRTTAGGYEGPDKLIF.

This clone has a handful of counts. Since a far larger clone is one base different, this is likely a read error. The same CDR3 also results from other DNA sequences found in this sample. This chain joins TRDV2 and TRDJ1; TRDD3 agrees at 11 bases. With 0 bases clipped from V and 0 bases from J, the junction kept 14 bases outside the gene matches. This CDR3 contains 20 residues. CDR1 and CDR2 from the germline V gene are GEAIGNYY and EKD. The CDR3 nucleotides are TGTGCCTGTGACACCGTTGGTGGGGGATACGTTAATTTGGACACCGATAAACTCATCTTT. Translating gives CACDTVGGGYVNLDTDKLIF.

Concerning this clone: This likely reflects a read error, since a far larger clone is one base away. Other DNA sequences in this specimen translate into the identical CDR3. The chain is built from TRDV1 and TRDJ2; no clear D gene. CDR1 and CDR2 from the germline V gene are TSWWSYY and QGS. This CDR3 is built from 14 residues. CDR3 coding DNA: TGTGCTCTTGGGGAGGTCGGCCCACCAACACAGCTCTTCTTT. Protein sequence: CALGEVGPPTQLFF.

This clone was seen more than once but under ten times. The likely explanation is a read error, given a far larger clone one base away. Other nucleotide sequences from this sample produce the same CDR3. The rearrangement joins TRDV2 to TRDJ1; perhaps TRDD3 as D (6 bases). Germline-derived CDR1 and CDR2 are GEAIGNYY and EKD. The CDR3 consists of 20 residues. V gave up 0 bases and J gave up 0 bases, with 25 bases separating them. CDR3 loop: CACDTVGGGYVNLDTDKLIF. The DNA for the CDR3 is TGTGCCTGTGACACCGTTGGTGGGGGGTACGTCAATTTGGACACCGATAAACTCATCTTT.

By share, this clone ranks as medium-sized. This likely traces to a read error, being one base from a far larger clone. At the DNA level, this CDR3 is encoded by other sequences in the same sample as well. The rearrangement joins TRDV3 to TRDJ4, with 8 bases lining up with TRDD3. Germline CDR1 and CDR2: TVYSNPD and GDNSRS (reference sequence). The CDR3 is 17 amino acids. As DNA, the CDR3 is TGCGCCTTTCCAGACCGGAGATACTGGGGGCCGCCCAGACCCCTGATCTTT. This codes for CAFPDRRYWGPPRPLIF.

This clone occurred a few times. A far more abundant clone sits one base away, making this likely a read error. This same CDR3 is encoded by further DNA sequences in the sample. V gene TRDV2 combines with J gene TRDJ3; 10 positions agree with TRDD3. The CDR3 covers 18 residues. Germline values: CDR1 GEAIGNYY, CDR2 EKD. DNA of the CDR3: TGTGCCTGTGACACCGGGGGGATACGCTCCTGGGACACCCGGCAGATGTTTTTC. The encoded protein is CACDTGGIRSWDTRQMFF.

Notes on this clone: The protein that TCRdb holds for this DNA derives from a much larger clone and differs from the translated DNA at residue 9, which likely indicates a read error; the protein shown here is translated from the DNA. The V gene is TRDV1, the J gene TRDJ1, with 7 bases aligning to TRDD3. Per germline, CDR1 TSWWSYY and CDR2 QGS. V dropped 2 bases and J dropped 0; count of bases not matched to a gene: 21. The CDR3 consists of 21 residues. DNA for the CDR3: TGTGCTCTTGGGGAAAATACCTACGGGGTGGATCTGGGGGGTTACACCGATAAACTCATCTTT. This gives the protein CALGENTYGVDLGGYTDKLIF.

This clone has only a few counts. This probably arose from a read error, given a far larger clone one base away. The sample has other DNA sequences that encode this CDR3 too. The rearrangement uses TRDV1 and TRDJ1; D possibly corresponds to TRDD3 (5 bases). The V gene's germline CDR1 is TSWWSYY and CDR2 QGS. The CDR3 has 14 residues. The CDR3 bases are TGTGCCCTTGGGGAACGCCGGTACACCGATAAACTCATCTTT. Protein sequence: CALGERRYTDKLIF.

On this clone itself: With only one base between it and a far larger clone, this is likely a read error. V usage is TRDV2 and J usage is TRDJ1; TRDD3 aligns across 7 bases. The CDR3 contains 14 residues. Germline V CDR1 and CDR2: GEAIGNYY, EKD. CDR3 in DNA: TGTGCCTGTGATGGGGGGATCCACACCGATAAACCCATCTTT. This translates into CACDGGIHTDKPIF.

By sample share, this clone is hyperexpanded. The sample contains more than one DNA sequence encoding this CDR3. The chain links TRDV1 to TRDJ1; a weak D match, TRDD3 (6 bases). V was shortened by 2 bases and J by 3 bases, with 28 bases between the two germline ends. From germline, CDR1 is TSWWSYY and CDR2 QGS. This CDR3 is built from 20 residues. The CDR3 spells CALGEKGDSLLDWAADKLIF. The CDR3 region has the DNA TGTGCTCTTGGGGAAAAAGGGGATTCCCTGCTTGACTGGGCGGCCGATAAACTCATCTTT.

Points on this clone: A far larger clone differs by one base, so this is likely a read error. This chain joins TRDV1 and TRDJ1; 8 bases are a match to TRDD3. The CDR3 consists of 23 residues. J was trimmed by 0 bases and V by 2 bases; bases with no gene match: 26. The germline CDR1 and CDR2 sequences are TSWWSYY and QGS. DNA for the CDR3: TGTGCTCTTGGGGAATCCCACACCCGATTGGGGGTTACTGGGGGCCCGTACACCGATAAACTCATCTTT. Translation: CALGESHTRLGVTGGPYTDKLIF.

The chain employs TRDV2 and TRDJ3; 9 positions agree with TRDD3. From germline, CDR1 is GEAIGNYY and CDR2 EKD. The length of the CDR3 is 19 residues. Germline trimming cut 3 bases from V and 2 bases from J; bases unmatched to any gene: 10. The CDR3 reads CACDPLSWGMAWDTRQMFF. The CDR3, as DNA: TGTGCCTGTGACCCCCTGAGCTGGGGGATGGCCTGGGACACCCGACAGATGTTTTTC.